The T cell receptor beta chain under discussion was sequenced for a study of blood T cells in healthy people across ages. Study results and caveats: Shifts in expanded clonotypes may have been confounded by donor CMV status, which was unknown. Versus aged donors, long-lived donors had higher diversity and more naive CD4+ cells.

Trimming took off 2 bases at V and 1 base at J, with 9 bases between the two ends. The V gene's germline CDR1 is SGHDN and CDR2 FVKESK. The CDR3 loop spans 14 amino acids. It was with a sample-barcoded 5' primer and a J-beta primer mix that a second PCR of roughly 7 to 12 cycles was run. MiXCR, run by TCRdb on the 5' RACE reads, gives a single entry per CDR3 protein. This table has around 1.5 million distinct CDR3 sequences, around 59% appearing once. On this clonotype itself: Its target is not known.

The extraction recovered at least 5 micrograms of total RNA per sample. The chain is built from TRBV14 and TRBJ2-7; D unclear. The source is a man between 18 and 29 years old in good health. Sequenced sample: blood. The chain's CDR3 is CASSQLDKSYEQYF. Written as DNA, the CDR3 is TGTGCCAGCAGCCAACTAGACAAGTCCTACGAGCAGTACTTC.